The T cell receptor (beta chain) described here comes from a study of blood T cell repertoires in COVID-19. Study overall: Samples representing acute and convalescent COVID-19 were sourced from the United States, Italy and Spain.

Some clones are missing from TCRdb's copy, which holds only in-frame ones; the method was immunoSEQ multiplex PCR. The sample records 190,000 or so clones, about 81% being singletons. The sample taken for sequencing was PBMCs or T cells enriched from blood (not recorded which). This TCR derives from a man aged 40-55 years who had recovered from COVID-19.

For the CDR3, the DNA is TGTGCCAGCAGTGATGATTTGGGGGCCTATGGCTACACCTTC. This encodes CASSDDLGAYGYTF. The chain links TRBV2 to TRBJ1-2; TRBD1 is a possible D gene (6 bases). Germline CDR1 reads SNHLY; CDR2 reads FYNNEI. This CDR3 has 14 residues. V lost 3 bases to trimming and J lost 4 bases, with 12 bases between them.